A selection of T cell receptor beta chains follows, all from one sample in a study of response to subunit inactivated influenza vaccine. TCRdb re-called the RT-PCR reads through MiXCR, storing one row per CDR3 protein. Of about 650,000 distinct CDR3 sequences in the sample, 13% to 15% were seen once. This specimen was PBMCs from blood, taken 14 days before vaccination. The source of these receptors is a man in his fifties or sixties who received an inactivated influenza vaccine. The conserved cysteine and the conserved F or W are not part of the CDR3 here. The order of the fields is J gene, V gene, CDR3 protein.

J: TRBJ2-1
V: TRBV6-5
CDR3: ASSSGTSGRSSYNEQF

J: TRBJ2-5
V: TRBV12-3/TRBV12-4
CDR3: ASSGLAGDGETQY

J: TRBJ2-7
V: TRBV7-8
CDR3: ASTLGGGSSYEQY

J: TRBJ1-2
V: TRBV28
CDR3: ASSLPWTGEDYGYT

J: TRBJ1-6
V: TRBV6-5
CDR3: ASSYSTQGMDPLH

J: TRBJ1-1
V: TRBV20-1
CDR3: SASQSLDSPAF

J: TRBJ2-1
V: TRBV5-1
CDR3: ASSLESGRASEQF

J: TRBJ1-1
V: TRBV6-2/TRBV6-3
CDR3: ASSRDRVLALGGTEAF

J: TRBJ2-5
V: TRBV10-3
CDR3: AIRDERDQETQY

J: TRBJ1-2
V: TRBV25-1
CDR3: ASSESQGGYT

J: TRBJ2-1
V: TRBV6-2/TRBV6-3
CDR3: ATLTPGSNEQF

J: TRBJ2-2
V: TRBV18
CDR3: ASSPPGRSDTGELF

J: TRBJ1-1
V: TRBV20-1
CDR3: SARRGHMNTEAF

J: TRBJ2-3
V: TRBV7-8
CDR3: ASSWRRTRDTQY

J: TRBJ2-4
V: TRBV11-2
CDR3: ASSLDRGQNIQY

J: TRBJ2-1
V: TRBV6-2/TRBV6-3
CDR3: ASRKIGGGASSYNEQF

J: TRBJ1-1
V: TRBV7-9
CDR3: ASSPTGSNTEAF

J: TRBJ2-2
V: TRBV3-1
CDR3: ASSQPRRVRIGELF

J: TRBJ2-5
V: TRBV20-1
CDR3: SAWQGGETQY

J: TRBJ2-3
V: TRBV12-3/TRBV12-4
CDR3: ASSQDRADTDTQY

J: TRBJ2-1
V: TRBV3-1
CDR3: ASSPRYRGSSYNEQF

J: TRBJ1-2
V: TRBV18
CDR3: ASSRNKGAEYGYT

J: TRBJ2-5
V: TRBV30
CDR3: AWSAGQRETQY

J: TRBJ2-2
V: TRBV18
CDR3: ASSRNAARDTGELF

J: TRBJ2-3
V: TRBV20-1
CDR3: SAFLSGRRGVNTDTQY

J: TRBJ2-5
V: TRBV10-3
CDR3: AISESSRRETQY